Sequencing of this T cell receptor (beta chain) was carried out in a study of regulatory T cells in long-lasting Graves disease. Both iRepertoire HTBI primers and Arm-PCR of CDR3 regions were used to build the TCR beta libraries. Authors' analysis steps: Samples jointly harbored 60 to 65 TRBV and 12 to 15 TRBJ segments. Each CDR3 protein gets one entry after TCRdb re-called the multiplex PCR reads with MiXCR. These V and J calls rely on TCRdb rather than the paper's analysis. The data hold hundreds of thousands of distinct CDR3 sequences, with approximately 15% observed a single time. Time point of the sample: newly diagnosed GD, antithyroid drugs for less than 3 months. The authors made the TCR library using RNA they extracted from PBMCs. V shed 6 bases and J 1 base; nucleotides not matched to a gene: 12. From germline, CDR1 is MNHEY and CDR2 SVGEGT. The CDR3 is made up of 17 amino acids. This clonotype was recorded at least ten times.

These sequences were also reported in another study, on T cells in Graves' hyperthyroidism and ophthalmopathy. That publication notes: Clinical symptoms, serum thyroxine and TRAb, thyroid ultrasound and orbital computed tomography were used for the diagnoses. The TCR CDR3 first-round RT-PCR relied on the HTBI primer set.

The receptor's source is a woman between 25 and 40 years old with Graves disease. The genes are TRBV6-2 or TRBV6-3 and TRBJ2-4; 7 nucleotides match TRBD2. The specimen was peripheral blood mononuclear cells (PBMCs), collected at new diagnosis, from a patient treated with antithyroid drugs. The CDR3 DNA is TGTGCCAGCAGCTCGCCTTATGCGGGAGTGGCCAAAAACATTCAGTACTTC. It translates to CASSSPYAGVAKNIQYF.